A single T cell receptor beta chain is shown here with its context. The data stem from a study of blood T cell repertoires in COVID-19. One Seattle source followed patients from active infection through their disease course. Germline V gene sequence: CDR1 SNHLY, CDR2 FYNNEI. V lost 11 bases and J lost 2, with 16 bases in between. The CDR3 is 13 residues long. Using immunoSEQ multiplex PCR, the repertoire was profiled, and TCRdb retains in-frame clones only, with some absent. Of a few hundred thousand clones listed, 85% to 90% are singletons. The sample taken for sequencing was peripheral blood. The rearrangement joins TRBV2 to TRBJ2-7, with D possibly TRBD2 on 7 matching bases. This sequence originates from a young man with COVID-19, enrolled during active disease. The CDR3 spells CAVGGDIAYEQYF. The CDR3 DNA reads as TGTGCCGTTGGGGGGGACATAGCCTACGAGCAGTACTTC.